One and the same sample provided the 8 T cell receptor beta chains below, sequenced in a study of cytomegalovirus exposure and HLA in healthy donors. Primers included in the PCR were 60 Vbeta and 13 Jbeta primers. TCRdb's table, derived via immunoSEQ multiplex PCR, lists solely in-frame clones and lacks some. The data hold about 110,000 clones, with nearly 75% observed a single time. The sequenced sample consisted of PBMCs. The receptors were gathered from a man aged 25-40 years in good health and CMV-seropositive.

There are a few counts of this clone. This chain links TRBV4-2 with TRBJ1-2, with 7 bases aligning to TRBD1. Germline assignment: CDR1 LGHNA and CDR2 YNFKEQ. Germline trimming cut 6 bases from V and 0 bases from J; bases unmatched to any gene: 13. The CDR3 sequence is 17 residues long. Here the CDR3 DNA reads TGTGCCAGCAGTCCCCGTGACAGGGATTATGCTAACTATGGCTACACCTTC. Protein sequence: CASSPRDRDYANYGYTF.

V is TRBV6-5 and J is TRBJ1-1; D is unresolved. Trimming removed 2 bases at V and 8 bases at J, with 9 bases between. CDR1 is MNHEY and CDR2 is SVGAGI in the germline V gene. The length of the CDR3 is 12 residues. CDR3 in DNA: TGTGCCAGCAGTTACGTGGCAGGAGAAGCTTTCTTT. Translation: CASSYVAGEAFF.

The rearrangement joins TRBV28 to TRBJ1-5, with D perhaps matching TRBD1 (6 bases). V was shortened by 2 bases and J by 6 bases, with 8 bases between the two germline ends. CDR1 MDHEN and CDR2 SYDVKM come from the germline V gene. The CDR3 is made up of 13 amino acids. CDR3 residues: CASSLQGPQPQHF. CDR3 coding DNA: TGTGCCAGCAGTTTACAGGGGCCTCAGCCCCAGCATTTT.

This clone occurred once. This rearrangement joins TRBV5-1 to TRBJ2-5; 10 positions match TRBD1. The DNA end is more similar to TRBJ2-7, so the J call may be wrong. The CDR3 is 16 residues long. CDR1 and CDR2 from the germline V gene are SGHRS and YFSETQ. The CDR3 sequence: CASSESPGTGVYEQYF. The DNA of the CDR3 is TGCGCCAGCAGCGAAAGCCCCGGGACAGGGGTCTACGAGCAGTACTTC.

This clone was detected only a few times. The chain employs TRBV13 and TRBJ1-6; 9 bases align to TRBD1. The CDR3 contains 16 residues. Germline CDR1 and CDR2: PRHDT and FYEKMQ (reference sequence). V gave up 5 bases and J gave up 8 bases; unmatched junction bases: 10. DNA for the CDR3: TGTGCCAGCAGCCCCAACCCGGGACAGGGTCATTCACCCCTCCACTTT. Encoded protein: CASSPNPGQGHSPLHF.

The rearrangement uses TRBV7-6 and TRBJ1-1; D is ambiguous. Germline V gives CDR1 SGHVS, CDR2 FNYEAQ. V was pared by 1 base and J by 1 base, with 7 bases between. The CDR3 totals 14 residues. CDR3 DNA: TGTGCCAGCAGCTTAGTCGGAGAGAACACTGAAGCTTTCTTT. This translates into CASSLVGENTEAFF.

The chain carries TRBV4-1 and TRBJ1-2; D perhaps matches TRBD1 (5 bases). Germline loops: CDR1 MGHRA, CDR2 YSYEKL. Trimming removed 1 base at V and 2 bases at J, with 11 bases between. CDR3 length equals 15 residues. The CDR3 protein is CASSQGDGRNYGYTF. The CDR3 region has the DNA TGCGCCAGCAGCCAAGGGGACGGGAGGAACTATGGCTACACCTTC.

The rearrangement uses TRBV7-9 and TRBJ1-2; D not resolved. Germline values: CDR1 SEHNR, CDR2 FQNEAQ (reference sequence). The CDR3 covers 13 residues. V lost 7 bases and J 7 bases, leaving 16 bases between the germline ends. In DNA, the CDR3 is TGTGCCAGCACCGAGAGGGCGTCATCTGGCTACACCTTC. It translates to CASTERASSGYTF.